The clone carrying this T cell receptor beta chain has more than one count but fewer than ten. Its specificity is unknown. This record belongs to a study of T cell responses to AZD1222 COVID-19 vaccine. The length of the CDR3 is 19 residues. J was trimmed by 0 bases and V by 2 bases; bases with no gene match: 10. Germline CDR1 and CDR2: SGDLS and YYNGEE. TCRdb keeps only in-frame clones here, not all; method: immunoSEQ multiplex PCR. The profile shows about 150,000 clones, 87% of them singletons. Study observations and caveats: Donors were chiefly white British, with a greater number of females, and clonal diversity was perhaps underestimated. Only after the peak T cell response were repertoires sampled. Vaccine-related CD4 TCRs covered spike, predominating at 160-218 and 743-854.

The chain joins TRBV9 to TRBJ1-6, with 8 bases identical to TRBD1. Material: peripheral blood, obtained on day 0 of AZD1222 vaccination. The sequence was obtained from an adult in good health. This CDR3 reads CASSVGARTGSSYNSPLHF. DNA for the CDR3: TGTGCCAGCAGCGTCGGAGCCCGGACAGGGAGCTCCTATAATTCACCCCTCCACTTT. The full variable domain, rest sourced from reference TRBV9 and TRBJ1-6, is DSGVTQTPKHLITATGQRVTLRCSPRSGDLSVYWYQQSLDQGLQFLIQYYNGEERAKGNILERFSAQQFPDLHSELNLSSLELGDSALYFCASSVGARTGSSYNSPLHFGNGTRLTVT.